This TCR beta chain was sequenced during a study of T cell responses to AZD1222 COVID-19 vaccine. Libraries were prepared by immunoSEQ multiplex PCR; TCRdb keeps only in-frame clonotypes and omits some of them. The sample gives approximately 180,000 clones, just over 90% of which show up once; 3.5% to 4% is in the top ten. CDR1 and CDR2 (germline): LNHDA, SQIVND (reference sequence). CDR3 size: 13 residues. The V gene end was trimmed by 8 bases and the J gene end by 3 bases; junction bases not matched to a gene: 3. The receptor was derived from an adult who received the MenACWY meningococcal vaccine as a control. The chain is built from TRBV19 and TRBJ1-2, with 10 bases lining up with TRBD1. Sequences were derived from peripheral blood, sampled 28 days after the second dose of the MenACWY control vaccine. CDR3 sequence: CASLGTGDYGYTF. The CDR3 DNA sequence: TGTGCCAGTCTGGGGACAGGGGACTATGGCTACACCTTC.